Only a few counts were recorded for the clone carrying this TCR beta chain. The germline CDR1 and CDR2 sequences are LGHNA and YSLEER. The V end lost 0 bases, the J end lost 1 base, and 16 bases lay between the germline ends. The CDR3 is 17 amino acids. This entry is derived from a study of beta chain features in type 1 diabetes. Reverse transcription of all isolated RNA meant that expressed TCRB transcripts were sequenced. Here immunoSEQ multiplex PCR was the method, and the copy in TCRdb shows in-frame clones only, minus some. The sample lists a few hundred thousand clones, more than 12% occurring once.

This receptor was identified in a young woman in good health. Sequences were obtained from naive CD4+ T cells from blood. J is TRBJ2-7 and V is TRBV4-3; D is possibly TRBD1 (6 bases). In DNA, the CDR3 is TGCGCCAGCAGCCAAGACTACGCCTCGAGGGGGTCCTACGAGCAGTACTTC. Translation gives CASSQDYASRGSYEQYF.